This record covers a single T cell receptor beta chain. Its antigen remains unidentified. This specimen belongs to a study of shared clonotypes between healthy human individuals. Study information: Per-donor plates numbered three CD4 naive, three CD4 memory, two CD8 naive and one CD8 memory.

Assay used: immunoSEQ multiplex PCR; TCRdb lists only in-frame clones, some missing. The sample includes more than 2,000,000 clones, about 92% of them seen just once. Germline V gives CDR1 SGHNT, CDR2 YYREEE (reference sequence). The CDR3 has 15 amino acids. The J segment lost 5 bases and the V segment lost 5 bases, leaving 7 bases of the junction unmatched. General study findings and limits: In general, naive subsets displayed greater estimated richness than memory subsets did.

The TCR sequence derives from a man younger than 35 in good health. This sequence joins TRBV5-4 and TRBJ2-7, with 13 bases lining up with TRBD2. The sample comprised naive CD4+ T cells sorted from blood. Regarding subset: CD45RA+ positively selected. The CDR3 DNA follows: TGTGCCAGCAGTCCTAGACTAGCGGGGGGCGACGAGCAGTACTTC. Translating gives CASSPRLAGGDEQYF. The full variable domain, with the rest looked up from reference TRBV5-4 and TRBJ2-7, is ETGVTQSPTHLIKTRGQQVTLRCSSQSGHNTVSWYQQALGQGPQFIFQYYREEENGRGNFPPRFSGLQFPNYSSELNVNALELDDSALYLCASSPRLAGGDEQYFGPGTRLTVT.